These 20 T cell receptor beta chains were sequenced from one sample in a study of blood T cell repertoires in COVID-19. Sequenced by immunoSEQ multiplex PCR; TCRdb stores in-frame clones only, minus some. The top ten hold roughly 38% of the sample, which has about 82,000 clones, under 80% seen once. The source material was peripheral blood. The origin of the receptors is a man in his 60s with COVID-19, enrolled during active disease.

CDR3 coding DNA: TGTGCCAGCAGCCCCCCCGGGAAGACCTACGAGCAGTACTTC. Its protein product is CASSPPGKTYEQYF. The rearrangement joins TRBV25-1 to TRBJ2-7, with a tentative D call TRBD2 (5 bases). CDR3 length: 14 residues. V lost 6 bases and J lost 2, with 14 bases in between. In germline, CDR1 is MGHDK, CDR2 SYGVNS.

Turning to this clone: This specimen includes other DNA sequences encoding the same CDR3. The genes are TRBV5-1 and TRBJ2-3; 10 bases agree with TRBD2. The CDR3 covers 16 residues. With 4 bases clipped from V and 1 base from J, the junction kept 6 bases outside the gene matches. Per germline, CDR1 SGHRS and CDR2 YFSETQ. The CDR3 is CASSLGGTSGTDTQYF. The CDR3 bases are TGCGCCAGCAGCCTTGGGGGGACTAGCGGCACAGATACGCAGTATTTT. Full variable domain (remainder filled in from reference TRBV5-1 and TRBJ2-3): KAGVTQTPRYLIKTRGQQVTLSCSPISGHRSVSWYQQTPGQGLQFLFEYFSETQRNKGNFPGRFSGRQFSNSRSEMNVSTLELGDSALYLCASSLGGTSGTDTQYFGPGTRLTVL.

This clone was seen more than once but under ten times. The rearrangement joins TRBV11-2 to TRBJ2-7; D might be TRBD1 (5 bases). V lost 2 bases and J lost 5, with 10 bases in between. This CDR3 region has 13 residues. CDR1 is SGHAT, CDR2 FQNNGV, per germline. The CDR3 protein is CASSLQGFNEQYF. CDR3 DNA sequence: TGTGCCAGCAGCTTACAGGGTTTCAACGAGCAGTACTTC.

V gene TRBV19 combines with J gene TRBJ1-4, with a possible D match to TRBD1 (5 bases). The CDR3 contains 13 residues. V lost 8 bases and J lost 5, with 12 bases in between. Germline V gene data show CDR1 as LNHDA and CDR2 as SQIVND (reference sequence). The CDR3 sequence is CASADRPNEKLFF. Written as DNA, the CDR3 is TGTGCCAGTGCCGACAGACCGAATGAAAAACTGTTTTTT.

The chain is built from TRBV21-1 and TRBJ2-1; the table's D call of TRBD2 was not tested on the DNA. TRBV21-1 is deemed a pseudogene. CDR3 length: 16 residues. The CDR3 DNA follows: TGTGCCATGACGCGGCGGGGCCAGAGCTCCTACAATGAGCAGTTCTTC. This gives the protein CAMTRRGQSSYNEQFF.

This rearrangement joins TRBV29-1 to TRBJ1-2; D may be TRBD1 (5 bases). V lost 3 bases, J lost 4 bases, and 15 bases lay in between. Germline V gives CDR1 SQVTM, CDR2 ANQGSEA. This CDR3 is built from 14 residues. CDR3 bases: TGCAGCGTTGAGGTGGGGCCCTTATTCTATGGCTACACCTTC. This translates into CSVEVGPLFYGYTF. The full variable domain, its missing parts supplied by reference TRBV29-1 and TRBJ1-2, is SAVISQKPSRDICQRGTSLTIQCQVDSQVTMMFWYRQQPGQSLTLIATANQGSEATYESGFVIDKFPISRPNLTFSTLTVSNMSPEDSSIYLCSVEVGPLFYGYTFGSGTRLTVV.

The chain has TRBV27 and TRBJ2-1; tentatively, D is TRBD2 (5 bases). This CDR3 has 15 residues. Trimming took 4 bases from V and 4 from J, leaving 14 bases between them. CDR1 MNHEY and CDR2 SMNVEV come from the germline V gene (reference sequence). The chain's CDR3 is CASSSRVVGYNEQFF. For the CDR3, the DNA is TGTGCCAGCAGTTCGAGGGTGGTTGGATACAATGAGCAGTTCTTC.

The chain employs TRBV4-1 and TRBJ1-6, with 7 bases matching TRBD1. This CDR3 has 19 amino acids. Trimming removed 4 bases from V and 1 base from J; junction bases left unmatched: 13. Germline V gives CDR1 MGHRA, CDR2 YSYEKL. The CDR3 here is CASSPLGSDRHSYNSPLHF. The CDR3 DNA reads as TGCGCCAGCAGCCCTCTGGGGTCGGACAGGCATTCCTATAATTCACCCCTCCACTTT.

This chain connects TRBV30 to TRBJ1-1, with a tentative D call TRBD1 (6 bases). V lost 0 bases, J lost 7 bases, and 12 bases lay in between. The CDR3 runs to 13 residues. Germline CDR1 GTSNPN, CDR2 SVGIG (reference sequence). The CDR3 spells CAWSVRTEGEAFF. CDR3 DNA sequence: TGTGCCTGGAGTGTTAGGACAGAGGGTGAAGCTTTCTTT.

The gene calls are TRBV5-5 and TRBJ1-2; the match to TRBD1 covers 7 bases. CDR1 SGHKS and CDR2 YYEKEE come from the germline V gene (reference sequence). The CDR3 has 14 amino acids. V lost 5 bases to trimming and J lost 2 bases; unmatched junction nucleotides: 6. CDR3 sequence reads: CASSYRDSNYGYTF. The DNA for the CDR3 is TGTGCCAGCAGTTATAGGGACAGCAACTATGGCTACACCTTC.

V and J are TRBV5-4 and TRBJ1-3; TRBD1 is a possible D gene (5 bases). The germline V and J ends were trimmed by 0 bases and 4 bases, with 8 bases remaining between them. CDR1 and CDR2 (germline): SGHNT, YYREEE (reference sequence). This CDR3 contains 14 residues. The CDR3: CASSLGQGGNTIYF. In DNA, the CDR3 is TGTGCCAGCAGCTTGGGGCAGGGAGGAAACACCATATATTTT.

J is TRBJ2-7 and V is TRBV20-1, with a possible D match to TRBD1 (6 bases). CDR3 size: 14 residues. V shed 3 bases and J shed 4 bases, with 16 bases lying between them. CDR1 and CDR2 from the germline V gene are DFQATT and SNEGSKA (reference sequence). CDR3 protein: CSASQLGTQYEQYF. CDR3 in DNA: TGCAGTGCTAGTCAGCTCGGGACACAATACGAGCAGTACTTC.

V and J are TRBV19 and TRBJ1-1; 9 bases map to TRBD1. V was clipped by 3 bases and J by 4 bases; unmatched bases: 9. This CDR3 is 16 amino acids long. CDR1 and CDR2 (germline): LNHDA, SQIVND (reference sequence). The CDR3, as DNA: TGTGCCAGTAGTATCGGACAGGGGAGCGTTGGCACTGAAGCTTTCTTT. Translation: CASSIGQGSVGTEAFF.

A few counts support this clone. J is TRBJ1-5 and V is TRBV7-2; D gene ambiguous. The CDR3 extends over 16 amino acids. The germline V gene has CDR1 SGHTA and CDR2 FQGNSA. V lost 6 bases and J lost 0, with 15 bases in between. Here the CDR3 DNA reads TGTGCCAGCAGACCCCGGGGATCAAATAGCAATCAGCCCCAGCATTTT. Encoded protein: CASRPRGSNSNQPQHF.

The chain couples TRBV9 to TRBJ1-4; the match to TRBD1 covers 8 bases. With 3 bases clipped from V and 10 bases from J, the junction kept 11 bases outside the gene matches. Germline loops: CDR1 SGDLS, CDR2 YYNGEE. The CDR3 consists of 15 residues. The DNA for the CDR3 is TGTGCCAGCAGCGACGGACAGGGTCGAGGAGGAAAACTGTTTTTT. Its translation is CASSDGQGRGGKLFF. Based on the CDR3 plus reference TRBV9 and TRBJ1-4, the full variable domain is DSGVTQTPKHLITATGQRVTLRCSPRSGDLSVYWYQQSLDQGLQFLIQYYNGEERAKGNILERFSAQQFPDLHSELNLSSLELGDSALYFCASSDGQGRGGKLFFGSGTQLSVL.

The chain joins TRBV7-8 to TRBJ2-4, with 7 nucleotides matching TRBD1. Germline assignment: CDR1 SGHVS and CDR2 FQNEAQ. This CDR3 region has 17 residues. With 5 bases clipped from V and 0 bases from J, the junction kept 10 bases outside the gene matches. This chain's CDR3 is CASSLVPGQLAKNIQYF. CDR3 coding DNA: TGTGCCAGCAGCCTCGTTCCGGGACAGCTAGCCAAAAACATTCAGTACTTC.

V gene TRBV24-1 combines with J gene TRBJ2-1; 12 bases are a match to TRBD2. The germline CDR1 and CDR2 sequences are KGHDR and SFDVKD. Unmatched junction bases numbered 9, after V lost 7 bases and J lost 9 bases. The CDR3 loop spans 15 amino acids. In DNA form, the CDR3 reads TGTGCCACCAGCCGAACTAGCGGGGGGCCGGGTGAGCAGTTCTTC. This encodes CATSRTSGGPGEQFF.

This chain's CDR3 is CSVSQAGGVGELFF. The CDR3 nucleotides are TGCAGCGTGAGCCAGGCCGGGGGGGTCGGGGAGCTGTTTTTT. The J gene is TRBJ2-2, the V gene TRBV29-1, with 8 bases fitting TRBD2. This CDR3 comprises 14 residues. The junction had 10 bases not matched to a gene; V was cut back by 6 bases and J by 7 bases. Germline CDR1 reads SQVTM; CDR2 reads ANQGSEA.

This chain joins TRBV5-6 and TRBJ2-7, with D possibly being TRBD1 (5 bases). Trimming took 4 bases from V and 0 from J, leaving 8 bases between them. CDR3 size: 13 residues. Germline CDR1 is SGHDT and CDR2 is YYEEEE. CDR3: CASSGQGSYEQYF. CDR3 in DNA: TGTGCCAGCAGCGGGCAGGGCTCCTACGAGCAGTACTTC.

V gene TRBV27 combines with J gene TRBJ2-7, with D possibly matching TRBD1 (6 bases). Germline V gene sequence: CDR1 MNHEY, CDR2 SMNVEV (reference sequence). This CDR3 comprises 14 residues. With 7 bases removed from V and 8 bases from J, the gap between germline ends came to 21 bases. CDR3 region: CASTLRGTHTQQYF. CDR3 in DNA: TGTGCCAGCACCCTCAGGGGCACTCATACGCAGCAGTACTTC.